The rows below give T cell receptor beta chains drawn from one sample of a study of spatial heterogeneity in lung cancer. One entry per CDR3 protein, called by TCRdb with MiXCR from the 5' RACE reads. The sample has about 4,800 distinct CDR3 sequences, roughly 9.1% seen once; the top ten hold approximately 33%. Sequencing was performed on lung tumor tissue, taken at surgery. Every receptor here comes from a male donor with early-stage non-small cell lung cancer. The CDR3 runs from the conserved cysteine through the conserved F or W. D genes are given only for firm matches. Size tells how often a clone was seen (once, few, many) or the class of an expanded clone, and some rows leave it out.

CASSYSRDRGNTIYF - TRBV6-5 -
CASSQDLLAGYGETQYF many TRBV4-2 TRBD2
CASSFTGRDQETQYF many TRBV28 -
CSAPKGTSGSRTSEQYF many TRBV20-1 TRBD2
CASSLQVVAGANVLTF many TRBV5-8 -
CASSVGTDFQETQYF many TRBV9 TRBD1
CASSLAGWQGTNTEAFF many TRBV5-1 -
CASGEVRGELFF - TRBV6-1 -
CASSPRGAYNSPLHF many TRBV6-5 -
CASSPRTGGEVTEAFF many TRBV4-3 TRBD1
CASSTRTGADYGYTF many TRBV7-2 TRBD1
CSAILRDRGGGANVLTF many TRBV29-1 TRBD1
CASSYSKTGYEQYF many TRBV6-5 -
CASSSWGVSSYNSPLHF many TRBV3-1 -
CASSLGLAGAYEQYF many TRBV18 TRBD2
CASSDGNEKLFF many TRBV6-1 -
CASSRSSGAGARYEQYF medium-sized TRBV7-8 -
CATVPTGFNSPLHF medium-sized TRBV10-3 TRBD1
CASSLWGSDQPQHF many TRBV12-3/TRBV12-4 -
CASTRSGRAGEQFF many TRBV5-4 TRBD2
CSASSQPVLWDQYF medium-sized TRBV20-1 -
CASSLPGSQETQYF - TRBV12-3/TRBV12-4 -
CASSQELGGNTIYF medium-sized TRBV4-1 -
CASSQTTGYTIYF many TRBV4-1 TRBD1
CASSQFRNQPQHF medium-sized TRBV3-1 -
CASSQPLNFYGYTF large TRBV4-1 -
CASSSPDRAHEQYF - TRBV27 TRBD1
CSVGQNTGELFF medium-sized TRBV29-1 -
CSGIPLEETQYF medium-sized TRBV20-1 -
CASTQAGGSYNEQFF many TRBV28 -
CASSPGGRAYEQYF medium-sized TRBV7-3 TRBD2
CASSTTLRTEAFF - TRBV3-1 -
CASSWDRDSPLHF medium-sized TRBV6-6 -
CAGGQNTEAFF medium-sized TRBV6-1 -
CASSSPEAGGMNIQYF large TRBV5-5 TRBD2
CASSGTSGSTPGYNEQFF many TRBV27 TRBD2
CSADSIRNQPQHF many TRBV20-1 -
CASSLVGTTNEKLFF - TRBV7-2 -
CASSLDRDETQYF many TRBV7-7 TRBD1
CASSFEGLDLDTQYF - TRBV5-1 -
CASSLAGTGANVLTF many TRBV12-3/TRBV12-4 -
CSVLQQDFETQYF - TRBV29-1 -
CSVGLGQSSGNTIYF few TRBV29-1 TRBD1
CASSQVKREADTQYF many TRBV4-1 TRBD2
CASSPPSGWNSPLHF many TRBV28 -
CASNRRDRVSEAFF many TRBV28 TRBD1
CASRAGYGANVLTF many TRBV6-2/TRBV6-3 -
CASSLTTGGYQPQHF few TRBV12-3/TRBV12-4 -
CASSQDRAHPAEAFF - TRBV3-1 -
CASSRRAPGEGYEQYF - TRBV5-1 -
CSVDGRMNYGYTF medium-sized TRBV29-1 -
CASSEALGQGAVEAFF - TRBV2 TRBD1
CASGRDGAYEQYF - TRBV5-1 -
CSARDPFKETQYF many TRBV20-1 -
CAIRRDRERDTEAFF - TRBV10-3 TRBD1